Below, one T cell receptor beta chain is given with its context. This entry is derived from a study of blood T cell repertoires in COVID-19. The CDR3 extends over 11 amino acids. V was trimmed by 5 bases and J by 7 bases, leaving 6 bases between them. The germline CDR1 and CDR2 sequences are MNHEY and SVGEGT. In the source study's methods: Estimated nucleated cell counts came from reference gene primer amplification. Data came from immunoSEQ multiplex PCR; TCRdb stores just in-frame clones and leaves some out. That table gives V, J and clone size, and the DNA gave D and trimming. The sample has about 32,000 clones; about 90% are singletons.

The receptor was isolated from a man between 65 and 85 years old with active or convalescent COVID-19. Material for sequencing was peripheral blood. The chain couples TRBV6-2 or TRBV6-3 to TRBJ1-5; D is ambiguous. CDR3 coding DNA: TGTGCCAGCAGTAACGGGCAGCCCCAGCATTTT. It yields the protein CASSNGQPQHF.